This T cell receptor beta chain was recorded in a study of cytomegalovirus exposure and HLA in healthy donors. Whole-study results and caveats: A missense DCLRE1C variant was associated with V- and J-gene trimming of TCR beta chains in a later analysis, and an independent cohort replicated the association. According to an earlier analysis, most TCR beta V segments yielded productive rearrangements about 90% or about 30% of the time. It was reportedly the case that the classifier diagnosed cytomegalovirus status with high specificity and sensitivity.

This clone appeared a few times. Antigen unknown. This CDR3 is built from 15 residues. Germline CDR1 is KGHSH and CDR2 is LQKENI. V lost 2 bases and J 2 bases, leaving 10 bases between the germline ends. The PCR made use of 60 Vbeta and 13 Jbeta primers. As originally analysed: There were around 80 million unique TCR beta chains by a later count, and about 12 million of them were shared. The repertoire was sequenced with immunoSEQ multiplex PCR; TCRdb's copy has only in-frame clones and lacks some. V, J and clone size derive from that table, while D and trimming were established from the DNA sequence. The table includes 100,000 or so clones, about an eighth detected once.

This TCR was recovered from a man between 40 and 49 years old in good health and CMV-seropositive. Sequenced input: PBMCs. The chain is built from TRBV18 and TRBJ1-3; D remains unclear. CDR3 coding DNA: TGTGCCAGCTCACCATGGGCGGGGACTGGAAACACCATATATTTT. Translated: CASSPWAGTGNTIYF.